This is a list of T cell receptor beta chains from one sample in a study of OX40 agonist ivuxolimab in advanced cancers. Measured with immunoSEQ multiplex PCR; TCRdb has only the in-frame clones, and not every one. The table has over 40,000 clones, 65% to 85% seen once. The input for sequencing was CD4+ or CD8+ T cells sorted from blood, taken in a trial of the OX40 agonist ivuxolimab. The receptors here all came from an adult with an advanced solid tumor such as melanoma, head and neck, liver or kidney cancer. The conserved cysteine and the conserved F or W are not part of the CDR3 here. Fields, in order: CDR3 protein, clone size, V gene. Where a row states a size, it is once, few, many or the class of an expanded clone; other rows omit it.

CDR3aa: ATSRVAVTRETQY
abundance: NA
v_gene: TRBV15

CDR3aa: ASSSFGRLNTEAF
abundance: NA
v_gene: TRBV6-9

CDR3aa: ASSPGRLAKNIQY
abundance: NA
v_gene: TRBV19

CDR3aa: ASSYAPTGVRGYT
abundance: NA
v_gene: TRBV6-5

CDR3aa: ASRDRDGLRGEQY
abundance: NA
v_gene: TRBV6-1

CDR3aa: ASSTTSGEQF
abundance: NA
v_gene: TRBV2

CDR3aa: ASSSVPGQGWATEAF
abundance: NA
v_gene: TRBV11-1

CDR3aa: ASSPPRGEGDEQY
abundance: NA
v_gene: TRBV18

CDR3aa: ACKRGNTEAF
abundance: NA
v_gene: TRBV30

CDR3aa: ASSLEGSTGELF
abundance: once
v_gene: TRBV7-7

CDR3aa: ASSLPRGGGPPGAF
abundance: NA
v_gene: TRBV4-1

CDR3aa: ASSLWGQGRPDTQY
abundance: NA
v_gene: TRBV5-6

CDR3aa: ASSLAAGQETQY
abundance: few
v_gene: TRBV5-1

CDR3aa: KRDRRTSAP
abundance: NA
v_gene: TRBV20-1

CDR3aa: ASSLPQEGGELF
abundance: NA
v_gene: TRBV4-2

CDR3aa: ASSLEGPYEQY
abundance: NA
v_gene: TRBV5-1

CDR3aa: ASSQGSEETQY
abundance: NA
v_gene: TRBV5-4

CDR3aa: ASSYRTGGTEAF
abundance: NA
v_gene: TRBV11-2

CDR3aa: ASSRLGGMGNTEAF
abundance: once
v_gene: TRBV28

CDR3aa: ASSLEVTEAF
abundance: once
v_gene: TRBV7-9